This is a list of T cell receptor beta chains from one sample in a study of OX40 agonist ivuxolimab in advanced cancers. TCRdb's table, derived via immunoSEQ multiplex PCR, lists solely in-frame clones and lacks some. The repertoire holds around 68,000 clones, with about 85% as singletons. Here the sequenced sample was CD4+ or CD8+ T cells sorted from blood, taken in a trial of the OX40 agonist ivuxolimab. The receptors originated from an adult with an advanced solid tumor such as melanoma, head and neck, liver or kidney cancer. Both conserved end residues are part of each CDR3. The order of the fields is J gene, clone size, D gene, V gene, CDR3 protein, CDR3 DNA. A D gene is named only where the DNA matches it firmly. Part of the rows lack a size; the others show once, few, many or a class for expanded clones.

J gene: TRBJ2-3; clone size: NA; D gene: NA; V gene: TRBV7-2; CDR3 protein: CASSRTSAGDTQYF; CDR3 DNA: TGTGCCAGCAGCCGGACGTCAGCGGGAGATACGCAGTATTTT
J gene: TRBJ2-1; clone size: NA; D gene: TRBD2; V gene: TRBV7-8; CDR3 protein: CASSLGLAGYEQFF; CDR3 DNA: TGTGCCAGCAGCTTAGGACTAGCGGGTTATGAGCAGTTCTTC
J gene: TRBJ1-2; clone size: NA; D gene: TRBD1; V gene: TRBV30; CDR3 protein: CAWSVEGADGYTF; CDR3 DNA: TGTGCCTGGAGTGTAGAGGGGGCGGATGGCTACACCTTC
J gene: TRBJ2-7; clone size: NA; D gene: TRBD1; V gene: TRBV6-1; CDR3 protein: CASSEFSGQASRGYEQYF; CDR3 DNA: TGTGCCAGCAGTGAGTTTTCCGGACAGGCCTCGAGAGGCTACGAGCAGTACTTC
J gene: TRBJ1-1; clone size: NA; D gene: NA; V gene: TRBV19; CDR3 protein: CASSPRPVQDTEAFF; CDR3 DNA: TGTGCCAGTAGTCCCCGCCCCGTACAGGACACTGAAGCTTTCTTT
J gene: TRBJ2-1; clone size: NA; D gene: TRBD2; V gene: TRBV5-1; CDR3 protein: CASSLGPGGVNEQFF; CDR3 DNA: TGCGCCAGCAGCTTGGGCCCCGGGGGGGTAAATGAGCAGTTCTTC
J gene: TRBJ2-5; clone size: NA; D gene: NA; V gene: TRBV7-9; CDR3 protein: CASSLGPSQGVRETQYF; CDR3 DNA: TGTGCCAGCAGCTTAGGCCCCTCACAAGGGGTACGAGAGACCCAGTACTTC
J gene: TRBJ1-1; clone size: NA; D gene: NA; V gene: TRBV18; CDR3 protein: CASSPGAGWRNTEAFF; CDR3 DNA: TGTGCCAGCTCACCAGGGGCAGGGTGGCGGAACACTGAAGCTTTCTTT
J gene: TRBJ1-2; clone size: NA; D gene: TRBD1; V gene: TRBV5-4; CDR3 protein: CASSLSGQGNYGYTF; CDR3 DNA: TGTGCCAGCAGCTTGAGTGGACAGGGTAACTATGGCTACACCTTC
J gene: TRBJ1-2; clone size: NA; D gene: NA; V gene: TRBV11-2; CDR3 protein: CASSTTTQNYGYTF; CDR3 DNA: TGTGCCAGCAGCACAACGACTCAAAACTATGGCTACACCTTC
J gene: TRBJ2-7; clone size: NA; D gene: NA; V gene: TRBV7-2; CDR3 protein: CASSLDTGSYEQYF; CDR3 DNA: TGTGCCAGCAGCTTAGATACAGGGTCATACGAGCAGTACTTC
J gene: TRBJ1-5; clone size: NA; D gene: NA; V gene: TRBV5-6; CDR3 protein: CASSLGGGNQPQHF; CDR3 DNA: TGTGCCAGCAGCTTGGGAGGGGGCAATCAGCCCCAGCATTTT
J gene: TRBJ1-5; clone size: NA; D gene: NA; V gene: TRBV6-1; CDR3 protein: CASSEIGRTDNQPQHF; CDR3 DNA: TGTGCCAGCAGTGAAATTGGTAGGACCGACAATCAGCCCCAGCATTTT
J gene: TRBJ1-1; clone size: NA; D gene: NA; V gene: TRBV28; CDR3 protein: CASSLRASRTEAFF; CDR3 DNA: TGTGCCAGCAGTTTACGGGCGAGTCGCACTGAAGCTTTCTTT
J gene: TRBJ1-3; clone size: NA; D gene: TRBD1; V gene: TRBV30; CDR3 protein: CAWGRGRGSGNTIYF; CDR3 DNA: TGTGCCTGGGGAAGGGGGCGCGGTTCCGGAAACACCATATATTTT
J gene: TRBJ2-5; clone size: NA; D gene: NA; V gene: TRBV11-2; CDR3 protein: CASSLRDFQETQYF; CDR3 DNA: TGTGCCAGCAGCTTAAGGGATTTCCAAGAGACCCAGTACTTC
J gene: TRBJ2-7; clone size: NA; D gene: TRBD1; V gene: TRBV28; CDR3 protein: CASSLTGTGKGEQYF; CDR3 DNA: TGTGCCAGCAGTTTAACGGGGACAGGGAAAGGTGAGCAGTACTTC
J gene: TRBJ2-1; clone size: NA; D gene: TRBD2; V gene: TRBV7-3; CDR3 protein: CASSLTGAGVSSYNEQFF; CDR3 DNA: TGTGCCAGCAGCTTAACGGGTGCGGGGGTGTCCTCCTACAATGAGCAGTTCTTC
J gene: TRBJ2-5; clone size: once; D gene: TRBD2; V gene: TRBV19; CDR3 protein: CASSILAGVRETQYF; CDR3 DNA: TGTGCCAGTAGTATACTAGCGGGAGTTCGAGAGACCCAGTACTTC
J gene: TRBJ2-7; clone size: NA; D gene: TRBD1; V gene: TRBV19; CDR3 protein: CASSSRDRESWEQYF; CDR3 DNA: TGTGCCAGTAGTAGCCGGGACAGGGAGTCTTGGGAGCAGTACTTC
J gene: TRBJ1-2; clone size: NA; D gene: NA; V gene: TRBV28; CDR3 protein: CASSLWEDYGYTF; CDR3 DNA: TGTGCCAGCAGTTTATGGGAGGACTATGGCTACACCTTC
J gene: TRBJ1-3; clone size: NA; D gene: NA; V gene: TRBV6-1; CDR3 protein: CASSEASASSGNTIYF; CDR3 DNA: TGTGCCAGCAGTGAAGCATCAGCCTCCTCTGGAAACACCATATATTTT